Only a few counts were recorded for the clone carrying this TCR beta chain. The data were obtained in a study of post-analysis software for immune sequencing data. On the study more broadly: There were relapsing-remitting, secondary progressive and progressive-relapsing multiple sclerosis among the disease courses included.

TCR beta cDNA libraries included unique molecular identifiers. One entry per CDR3 protein, called by TCRdb with MiXCR from the PCR reads. The sample lists roughly 570,000 distinct CDR3 sequences, roughly 34% occurring once. Sequenced sample: blood. This clonotype was obtained from a girl under 18 with multiple sclerosis.

CDR3 in DNA: TGTGCCAGCAGTACCCTAATATACTACGAGCAGTACTTC. Its translation: CASSTLIYYEQYF. The chain joins TRBV12-3 or TRBV12-4 to TRBJ2-7; D remains ambiguous. V lost 5 bases to trimming and J lost 3 bases, with 11 bases between them. The CDR3 has 13 residues.